This is a list of T cell receptor beta chains from one sample in a study of T cells in Graves' hyperthyroidism and ophthalmopathy. TCRdb re-called the multiplex PCR reads with MiXCR, one entry per CDR3 protein. Of hundreds of thousands of distinct CDR3 sequences listed, roughly 13% were seen once; the top ten hold over 8.5%. The sequenced material came from blood. Every receptor here comes from a woman between 18 and 29 years old with Graves' hyperthyroidism. Each CDR3 is given with its conserved first and last residue. Each record gives: CDR3 DNA, CDR3 protein, D gene, clone size, V gene, J gene. A D gene is named only where the DNA matches it firmly. Clone size is stated in some rows and not others, as once, few, many or a class when expanded.

cdr3_nt: TGTGCCAGTACTCCCTACCTGAGACAGGGAACTGAAGCTTTCTTT; cdr3_aa: CASTPYLRQGTEAFF; d_call: TRBD1; clone_size: .; v_call: TRBV19; j_call: TRBJ1-1
cdr3_nt: TGTGCCAGCAGCCCAAGTCCCGACAGGGTTAATTCACCCCTCCACTTT; cdr3_aa: CASSPSPDRVNSPLHF; d_call: TRBD1; clone_size: many; v_call: TRBV7-2; j_call: TRBJ1-6
cdr3_nt: TGTGCCAGCAGCCAGGGCGGGGGCAATGAGCAGTTCTTC; cdr3_aa: CASSQGGGNEQFF; d_call: TRBD2; clone_size: many; v_call: TRBV3-1; j_call: TRBJ2-1
cdr3_nt: TGCAGCGTTAGGGGGGACTCCTACGAGCAGTACTTC; cdr3_aa: CSVRGDSYEQYF; d_call: .; clone_size: many; v_call: TRBV29-1; j_call: TRBJ2-7
cdr3_nt: TGTGCCAGCAGTCCGTCTGACACAAACTATGGCTACACCTTC; cdr3_aa: CASSPSDTNYGYTF; d_call: .; clone_size: many; v_call: TRBV28; j_call: TRBJ1-2
cdr3_nt: TGTGCCAGCAGCTTAGTGAGGCTGAACACTGAAGCTTTCTTT; cdr3_aa: CASSLVRLNTEAFF; d_call: .; clone_size: many; v_call: TRBV7-2; j_call: TRBJ1-1
cdr3_nt: TGTGCCAGCAGCCTTGAACAGGGGGCCTCCTACGAGCAGTACTTC; cdr3_aa: CASSLEQGASYEQYF; d_call: TRBD1; clone_size: many; v_call: TRBV11-2; j_call: TRBJ2-7
cdr3_nt: TGTGCCATCGCAGGGACTAGCGGCACCGGGGAGCTGTTTTTT; cdr3_aa: CAIAGTSGTGELFF; d_call: TRBD2; clone_size: .; v_call: TRBV10-3; j_call: TRBJ2-2
cdr3_nt: TGTGCCAGCAGTTACTCACCCGGCTCTCAAGAGACCCAGTACTTC; cdr3_aa: CASSYSPGSQETQYF; d_call: .; clone_size: many; v_call: TRBV6-5; j_call: TRBJ2-5
cdr3_nt: TGTGCCAGCAGCCTTATGGAAGGGGTTAGCACAGATACGCAGTATTTT; cdr3_aa: CASSLMEGVSTDTQYF; d_call: .; clone_size: few; v_call: TRBV6-2/TRBV6-3; j_call: TRBJ2-3
cdr3_nt: TGTGCCAGCAGGACTAGCGACTCCTACGAGCAGTACTTC; cdr3_aa: CASRTSDSYEQYF; d_call: TRBD2; clone_size: few; v_call: TRBV28; j_call: TRBJ2-7
cdr3_nt: TGTGCCAGCAGTGAAGGCACCAGACAGGGACCCGGAAAACTGTTTTTT; cdr3_aa: CASSEGTRQGPGKLFF; d_call: TRBD1; clone_size: many; v_call: TRBV2; j_call: TRBJ1-4
cdr3_nt: TGTGCCAGCAGTTACTCGTTTTTGAAGGGGGGACAGCCCCAGCATTTT; cdr3_aa: CASSYSFLKGGQPQHF; d_call: .; clone_size: many; v_call: TRBV6-6; j_call: TRBJ1-5
cdr3_nt: TGTGCCAGCAGCCACTCAGGGATACGAGTTTACAATGAGCAGTTCTTC; cdr3_aa: CASSHSGIRVYNEQFF; d_call: .; clone_size: many; v_call: TRBV14; j_call: TRBJ2-1
cdr3_nt: TGTGCCAGCAGCCGGGACAGCCTAAACTATGGCTACACCTTC; cdr3_aa: CASSRDSLNYGYTF; d_call: TRBD1; clone_size: many; v_call: TRBV3-1; j_call: TRBJ1-2
cdr3_nt: TGTGCCAGCAGCGAGTGGGGCTATGGCTACACCTTC; cdr3_aa: CASSEWGYGYTF; d_call: .; clone_size: many; v_call: TRBV7-2; j_call: TRBJ1-2
cdr3_nt: TGTGCCAGCAGTACTCCTTTTTTTGTTACGGCCAACGTCCTGACTTTC; cdr3_aa: CASSTPFFVTANVLTF; d_call: .; clone_size: many; v_call: TRBV12-3/TRBV12-4; j_call: TRBJ2-6
cdr3_nt: TGCAGTGCTAGAGGACTGGGACAGGGGAGGACTGAAGCTTTCTTT; cdr3_aa: CSARGLGQGRTEAFF; d_call: TRBD1; clone_size: few; v_call: TRBV20-1; j_call: TRBJ1-1
cdr3_nt: TGTGCCAGCAGCTTGGGTCGGCTGGGACAGCCCCAGCATTTT; cdr3_aa: CASSLGRLGQPQHF; d_call: .; clone_size: .; v_call: TRBV5-5; j_call: TRBJ1-5
cdr3_nt: TGTGCCATCAGTGCGGGACAGGGGGCTGATGGCTACACCTTC; cdr3_aa: CAISAGQGADGYTF; d_call: TRBD1; clone_size: many; v_call: TRBV10-3; j_call: TRBJ1-2
cdr3_nt: TGTGCCAGCAGTTTAGGGGGCTACTATGGCTACACCTTC; cdr3_aa: CASSLGGYYGYTF; d_call: .; clone_size: many; v_call: TRBV28; j_call: TRBJ1-2
cdr3_nt: TGTGCCACCAGTGATTCGAGCAGGCCAACCGGGGAGCTGTTTTTT; cdr3_aa: CATSDSSRPTGELFF; d_call: .; clone_size: many; v_call: TRBV24-1; j_call: TRBJ2-2
cdr3_nt: TGCGCCAGCAAATTGGATCCCGGGACAGGCCCCTACGAGCAGTACTTC; cdr3_aa: CASKLDPGTGPYEQYF; d_call: TRBD1; clone_size: many; v_call: TRBV5-1; j_call: TRBJ2-7
cdr3_nt: TGTGCCAGTAGTATGGGTGGTAAAAACATTCAGTACTTC; cdr3_aa: CASSMGGKNIQYF; d_call: .; clone_size: few; v_call: TRBV19; j_call: TRBJ2-4
cdr3_nt: TGTGCCAGCAGCTTTGAACAAGGGTCCAATCCAGATACGCAGTATTTT; cdr3_aa: CASSFEQGSNPDTQYF; d_call: .; clone_size: many; v_call: TRBV11-1; j_call: TRBJ2-3
cdr3_nt: TGCGCCAGCAGCCCGGCAGGGACGCACACTGAAGCTTTCTTT; cdr3_aa: CASSPAGTHTEAFF; d_call: .; clone_size: .; v_call: TRBV4-1; j_call: TRBJ1-1
cdr3_nt: TGTGCCAGCACAGTCGGTAATGAGCAGTTCTTC; cdr3_aa: CASTVGNEQFF; d_call: .; clone_size: many; v_call: TRBV6-2/TRBV6-3; j_call: TRBJ2-1
cdr3_nt: TGTGCCAGCAGCTTAGAGGCGGGGGGCGCGAACACTGAAGCTTTCTTT; cdr3_aa: CASSLEAGGANTEAFF; d_call: .; clone_size: many; v_call: TRBV11-1; j_call: TRBJ1-1
cdr3_nt: TGTGCCTGCTTAAGCGGGGCCTATAATTCACCCCTCCACTTT; cdr3_aa: CACLSGAYNSPLHF; d_call: .; clone_size: many; v_call: TRBV30; j_call: TRBJ1-6
cdr3_nt: TGCAGCGATTTGGGCCAACTCCGGGGTGGCTACACCTTC; cdr3_aa: CSDLGQLRGGYTF; d_call: .; clone_size: many; v_call: TRBV29-1; j_call: TRBJ1-2
cdr3_nt: TGTGCCAGCAGCTTAGTCACAGGGGGGAACACCGGGGAGCTGTTTTTT; cdr3_aa: CASSLVTGGNTGELFF; d_call: TRBD1; clone_size: many; v_call: TRBV7-6; j_call: TRBJ2-2
cdr3_nt: TGTGCCAGCCGGGGAGATACGCAGTATTTT; cdr3_aa: CASRGDTQYF; d_call: .; clone_size: many; v_call: TRBV7-9; j_call: TRBJ2-3
cdr3_nt: TGTGCCAGCAGTTTATCTGGGACAGGGGTCAATCAGCCCCAGCATTTT; cdr3_aa: CASSLSGTGVNQPQHF; d_call: TRBD1; clone_size: .; v_call: TRBV27; j_call: TRBJ1-5
cdr3_nt: TGTGCCAGCAGCTTAGTGGGACAGACCGCTGGAAACACCATATATTTT; cdr3_aa: CASSLVGQTAGNTIYF; d_call: TRBD1; clone_size: .; v_call: TRBV7-2; j_call: TRBJ1-3
cdr3_nt: TGTGCCAGCACTCAGAGAGGGGACTACGAGCAGTACTTC; cdr3_aa: CASTQRGDYEQYF; d_call: .; clone_size: many; v_call: TRBV28; j_call: TRBJ2-7